The rows below give T cell receptor beta chains drawn from one sample of a study of early T cells in non-severe SARS-CoV-2 infection. Using its own MiXCR run on the 5' RACE reads, TCRdb lists one record per CDR3 protein. Altogether around 39,000 distinct CDR3 sequences are present, almost 5.5% being singletons, with the ten largest covering about 6%. This material consisted of whole blood, taken at baseline. The receptors come from an adult who was a healthcare worker with PCR-confirmed SARS-CoV-2 infection or an uninfected control (not recorded which). Both conserved end residues are part of each CDR3. The D gene is left open where the match is weak. For some rows the clone size is stated as once, few or many, or as a class when expanded; others skip it.

d_call	v_call	j_call	clone_size	cdr3_nt	cdr3_aa
TRBD2	TRBV5-6	TRBJ2-2	many	TGTGCCAGCAGCCCACCGAAAATAAAACTAGCGGGAGTGCGGGAGCTGTTTTTT	CASSPPKIKLAGVRELFF
TRBD2	TRBV7-6	TRBJ2-7	many	TGTGCCAGCAGCTTACAGCGGGAGGGTCTCTACGAGCAGTACTTC	CASSLQREGLYEQYF
NA	TRBV18	TRBJ1-5	NA	TGTGCCAGCTCACCACCGGAGAGGAGGGCGGGGGCTAATCGAAGGGATAGCAATCAGCCCCAGCATTTT	CASSPPERRAGANRRDSNQPQHF
TRBD2	TRBV27	TRBJ2-3	many	TGTGCCAGCAGCCCTAGACTAGCGAGGGGCGCAGATACGCAGTATTTT	CASSPRLARGADTQYF
NA	TRBV5-4	TRBJ2-2	once	TGTGCCAGCAGCCTTTCCCGCGGAGCGAACACCGGGGAGCTGTTTTTT	CASSLSRGANTGELFF
NA	TRBV28	TRBJ1-2	many	TGTGCCAGCAGTTTACAGGGTACGGTGGGCTACACCTTC	CASSLQGTVGYTF
TRBD1	TRBV5-4	TRBJ1-1	many	TGTGCCAGCAGCTTGGCAGGGGGATTATCTTTGGAAGCTTTCTTT	CASSLAGGLSLEAFF
TRBD2	TRBV11-2	TRBJ2-3	many	TGTGCCAGCAGCTTCCCGACTAGCGGGGCCTATAGCACAGATACGCAGTATTTT	CASSFPTSGAYSTDTQYF
TRBD1	TRBV27	TRBJ2-7	medium-sized	TGTGCCAGCAGTTTAACGAGGGGGCGCCCCCAGAAGCAGTACTTC	CASSLTRGRPQKQYF
TRBD2	TRBV29-1	TRBJ2-3	many	TGCAGCGTCGTAGGGCCGTTGGCCCCAGGCCCCTTGAGCGGGAGTTTAGATACGCAGTATTTT	CSVVGPLAPGPLSGSLDTQYF
NA	TRBV4-3	TRBJ1-1	many	TGCGCCAGCAGCCGTGGACAGCCTATGAACACTGAAGCTTTCTTT	CASSRGQPMNTEAFF
NA	TRBV30	TRBJ2-3	NA	TGTGCCTGGAGCGAGAGCTGGGGCAGGGGCGTTGCGGATACGCAGTATTTT	CAWSESWGRGVADTQYF
NA	TRBV2	TRBJ2-7	many	TGTGCCAGCACCCGACCTGGGGCCCCCGAGCAGTACTTC	CASTRPGAPEQYF
TRBD1	TRBV12-3/TRBV12-4	TRBJ1-1	many	TGTGCCAGCAGCGTAGGGGACAGAGGGACTGAAGCTTTCTTT	CASSVGDRGTEAFF
NA	TRBV27	TRBJ2-5	NA	TGTGCCAGCAGTATGACAGGAGGGGAGACCCAGTACTTC	CASSMTGGETQYF
TRBD1	TRBV6-2/TRBV6-3	TRBJ2-7	NA	TGTGCCAGCGGACCGGGACAGGGGATCTACGAGCAGTACTTC	CASGPGQGIYEQYF
NA	TRBV28	TRBJ1-3	few	TGTGCCAGCAGTTCACCCCCCTCTTCTGGAAACACCATATATTTT	CASSSPPSSGNTIYF
TRBD1	TRBV5-4	TRBJ2-5	many	TGTGCCAGCAGCTTGGGGGGGACAGACCAAGAGACCCAGTACTTC	CASSLGGTDQETQYF
TRBD1	TRBV10-3	TRBJ2-3	many	TGTGCCATCAGTGAGACGAACAGGGGAGGCACAGATACGCAGTATTTT	CAISETNRGGTDTQYF
TRBD2	TRBV5-1	TRBJ2-3	many	TGCGCCAGCAGCCTGGGGACTAGCGGGAGGTTGGCAGATACGCAGTATTTT	CASSLGTSGRLADTQYF
NA	TRBV6-2/TRBV6-3	TRBJ2-4	many	TGTGCCAGCAGCGCTAAGGACGGGGGATGGGCCAAAAACATTCAGTACTTC	CASSAKDGGWAKNIQYF
TRBD1	TRBV10-3	TRBJ1-1	many	TGTGCCATCAGTGAGTCCCCGGGACAGGGGAACACTGAAGCTTTCTTT	CAISESPGQGNTEAFF
NA	TRBV20-1	TRBJ1-2	few	TGCAGTGCCCCGGGGCAGCGGGCTAACTATGGCTACACCTTC	CSAPGQRANYGYTF
NA	TRBV5-1	TRBJ1-1	many	TGCGCCAGCAGTATGAACACTGAAGCTTTCTTT	CASSMNTEAFF
NA	TRBV11-3	TRBJ1-2	NA	TGTGCCAGCAGCTTAGATCCAGGTTATTACGGCTACACCTTC	CASSLDPGYYGYTF
NA	TRBV7-6	TRBJ1-2	few	TGTGCCAGCAGCTCCAGGGAGAGCAATGGCTACACCTTC	CASSSRESNGYTF
NA	TRBV11-1	TRBJ2-1	many	TGTGCCAGCAGCTTAGATATGGCTAGCGTCTCCTACAATGAGCAGTTCTTC	CASSLDMASVSYNEQFF
NA	TRBV30	TRBJ1-1	many	TGTGCCTGGGGGGAGGGTGGAACTGAAGCTTTCTTT	CAWGEGGTEAFF
NA	TRBV11-2	TRBJ2-2	many	TGTGCCAGCAGCCCGACAGGGAACACCGGGGAGCTGTTTTTT	CASSPTGNTGELFF
NA	TRBV3-1	TRBJ1-1	many	TGTGCCAGCAGCCAAGATCTTTGGGGGGCGGAGACTGAAGCTTTCTTT	CASSQDLWGAETEAFF
NA	TRBV3-1	TRBJ1-2	few	TGTGCCAGCAGCCTTCGACAGACCCCAACTCATAACTATGGCTACACCTTC	CASSLRQTPTHNYGYTF
NA	TRBV12-3/TRBV12-4	TRBJ1-1	few	TGTGCCAGCAGCCCCATTCCCGACAGGGCTTTCTTT	CASSPIPDRAFF
NA	TRBV19	TRBJ2-5	few	TGTGCCAGTAGTGCCCTAGGAGGAGGGCTAATACAAGAGACCCAGTACTTC	CASSALGGGLIQETQYF
TRBD2	TRBV28	TRBJ2-7	many	TGTGCCAGCAGTTTGGAACTAGCGGGATTCTACGAGCAGTACTTC	CASSLELAGFYEQYF
NA	TRBV6-5	TRBJ2-1	many	TGTGCCAGCAGTTACCGGGACCGAGGATACGAGCAGTTCTTC	CASSYRDRGYEQFF
TRBD1	TRBV28	TRBJ1-4	few	TGTGCCAGCAGTTTACGGTCAGGGGGCAAGGGTGAAAAACTGTTTTTT	CASSLRSGGKGEKLFF
NA	TRBV29-1	TRBJ1-1	medium-sized	TGCAGCGTTGTCGAGGGGGGGGATGCTGAAGCTTTCTTT	CSVVEGGDAEAFF
TRBD2	TRBV5-1	TRBJ2-7	few	TGCGCCAGCGACCGGGGTAGCGGGAGTGAGCAGTACTTC	CASDRGSGSEQYF
TRBD1	TRBV25-1	TRBJ1-5	many	TGTGCCAGCAGCCCTGGGACAGGGGGCAATCAGCCCCAGCATTTT	CASSPGTGGNQPQHF
NA	TRBV12-3/TRBV12-4	TRBJ1-3	many	TGTGCCAGCAGTTTAGGTTCGGCAAACTCTGGAAACACCATATATTTT	CASSLGSANSGNTIYF
NA	TRBV9	TRBJ2-3	many	TGTGCCAGCAGCGTAGCAGTAGGGCCACCAGAATTCACAGATACGCAGTATTTT	CASSVAVGPPEFTDTQYF